This record concerns one T cell receptor beta chain sequence. V shed 7 bases and J 11 bases; nucleotides not matched to a gene: 12. CDR3 length: 13 amino acids. The germline V gene encodes CDR1 MNHEY and CDR2 SMNVEV (reference sequence). The sample is drawn from a study of blood T cell repertoires in COVID-19. Overall study: COVID-19 samples, acute and convalescent, were from the United States, Italy and Spain. T cells, B-cell-depleted T cells, or PBMCs provided the cDNA or gDNA that served as material.

Per the original methods: The assay estimated nucleated cells by amplifying reference gene primers. The method was immunoSEQ multiplex PCR; TCRdb's version includes in-frame clones alone and lacks a portion of them. The V and J calls and the clone size are those of that table, but D and trimming were determined from the DNA. The sample holds approximately 170,000 clones, 90% seen once. The TCR comes from a man aged 55 to 70 with active or convalescent COVID-19. The sequencing sample was made of peripheral blood. V usage is TRBV27 and J usage is TRBJ1-2, with 8 bases lining up with TRBD1. CDR3 DNA sequence: TGTGCCAGCACCCCCGGACAGGGAACGCGTTACACCTTC. It is translated as CASTPGQGTRYTF.